A single sample is the source of the 19 T cell receptor beta chains below, sequenced in a study of intratumoral heterogeneity in liver cancer. Generated by immunoSEQ multiplex PCR, the TCRdb table keeps only in-frame clones and is missing some. The table shows 20,000 to 25,000 clones, with over 60% occurring only once. The sequences come from tumor-adjacent normal tissue, collected before any cancer treatment. These receptors all come from a woman in her 70s with hepatocellular carcinoma.

This chain joins TRBV5-4 and TRBJ1-1; no clear D. Germline V CDR1 and CDR2: SGHNT, YYREEE (reference sequence). Trimming removed 4 bases at V and 7 bases at J, with 17 bases between. The CDR3 loop spans 14 amino acids. This CDR3 is CASSPHVETNEAFF. CDR3 sequence (DNA): TGTGCCAGCAGCCCCCACGTGGAGACAAATGAAGCTTTCTTT.

The genes are TRBV19 and TRBJ1-4; 9 bases agree with TRBD1. With V trimmed by 8 bases and J by 8 bases, 6 bases remained unmatched. This CDR3 has 13 residues. Germline V gene sequence: CDR1 LNHDA, CDR2 SQIVND (reference sequence). In nucleotides, the CDR3 is TGTGCCAGTCGGGGGACAGGGCAAGAAAAACTGTTTTTT. Translation: CASRGTGQEKLFF.

The table lists this clone with a few counts. This chain joins TRBV20-1 and TRBJ2-2; 10 bases fit TRBD1. Germline V gives CDR1 DFQATT, CDR2 SNEGSKA (reference sequence). CDR3 size: 17 residues. V lost 3 bases and J lost 6; bases outside the gene matches: 13. The CDR3 nucleotides read TGCAGTGCTAGTCAAGGACAGGGGGTTGGGGGAGCCGGGGAGCTGTTTTTT. As protein: CSASQGQGVGGAGELFF.

The gene calls are TRBV27 and TRBJ2-1; 9 nucleotides line up with TRBD1. V was clipped by 4 bases and J by 3 bases; unmatched bases: 1. The CDR3 contains 14 residues. Germline-derived CDR1 and CDR2 are MNHEY and SMNVEV (reference sequence). The CDR3 region is CASSWDRDYNEQFF. The CDR3 DNA sequence: TGTGCCAGCAGTTGGGACAGGGACTACAATGAGCAGTTCTTC.

For this clone: A much larger clone is a single base away; this may be a read error. This chain joins TRBV6-5 and TRBJ1-5, with 8 bases identical to TRBD1. This CDR3 has 15 amino acids. Germline V gene sequence: CDR1 MNHEY, CDR2 SVGAGI. In nucleotides, the CDR3 is TGTGCCAACAGTCTGACAGGGGATAGCAATCAGCCCCAGCATTTT. Translated, it gives CANSLTGDSNQPQHF.

The table lists this clone with a few counts. This chain connects TRBV6-5 to TRBJ2-7; no reliable D call. The germline CDR1 and CDR2 sequences are MNHEY and SVGAGI. The length of the CDR3 is 12 residues. Trimming removed 4 bases from V and 3 bases from J, with 7 bases in between. The CDR3 DNA reads TGTGCCAGCAGTTCCGGATACTACGAGCAGTACTTC. Residues: CASSSGYYEQYF.

This sequence joins TRBV7-8 and TRBJ2-1, with 9 bases that match TRBD2. The CDR3 spans 15 residues. Germline loops: CDR1 SGHVS, CDR2 FQNEAQ. V shed 5 bases and J 10 bases; nucleotides not matched to a gene: 12. As DNA, the CDR3 is TGTGCCAGCAGCCCCGGGGGAGCGGGAGGCGGCGAGCAGTTCTTC. Amino acid sequence: CASSPGGAGGGEQFF.

The chain joins TRBV9 to TRBJ2-1; 11 bases line up with TRBD2. Germline V CDR1 and CDR2: SGDLS, YYNGEE. Trimming took 2 bases from V and 6 from J; bases not matched to a gene: 7. This CDR3 comprises 16 residues. CDR3 sequence (DNA): TGTGCCAGCAGCGTGGGGGTGACTAGCGGGATCAATGAGCAGTTCTTC. This codes for CASSVGVTSGINEQFF.

V and J are TRBV28 and TRBJ2-5; 14 bases align to TRBD2. This CDR3 contains 19 residues. V dropped 2 bases and J dropped 5; count of bases not matched to a gene: 13. Per the germline V gene, CDR1 is MDHEN and CDR2 is SYDVKM. DNA for the CDR3: TGTGCCAGCAGTTTACCGGGACTAGCGGGAGCTGGTCCCCGTGAGACCCAGTACTTC. It codes for CASSLPGLAGAGPRETQYF.

The rearrangement links TRBV30 to TRBJ2-7; 8 nucleotides align to TRBD2. The CDR3 has 14 amino acids. The J segment lost 6 bases and the V segment lost 0 bases, leaving 7 bases of the junction unmatched. Germline-derived CDR1 and CDR2 are GTSNPN and SVGIG (reference sequence). CDR3 coding DNA: TGTGCCTGGAGTGTACGTGCTAGCGGGTCCGAGCAGTACTTC. Its translation: CAWSVRASGSEQYF.

This chain connects TRBV5-3 to TRBJ2-3; D remains ambiguous. TRBV5-3 is designated an ORF whose function remains uncertain. The CDR3 contains 14 residues. V lost 0 bases to trimming and J lost 6 bases, with 11 bases between them. CDR3 sequence: CARSLVFSNDTQYF. The CDR3 DNA follows: TGTGCCAGAAGCTTGGTTTTTAGCAATGATACGCAGTATTTT.

The chain employs TRBV6-5 and TRBJ1-2; D not resolved. The CDR3 has 12 amino acids. V was shortened by 5 bases and J by 6 bases, with 10 bases between the two germline ends. Germline assignment: CDR1 MNHEY and CDR2 SVGAGI. The CDR3 loop reads CASSLDGHGYTF. DNA of the CDR3: TGTGCCAGCAGTCTGGACGGTCATGGCTACACCTTC.

CDR3 DNA sequence: TGTGCCAGCAGTTTCCAGGTAGCTGGAAACACCATATATTTT. Residues: CASSFQVAGNTIYF. The chain employs TRBV28 and TRBJ1-3; D is ambiguous. Trimming left V 3 bases short and J 2 bases short, with 8 bases between. Germline CDR1 and CDR2: MDHEN and SYDVKM. There are 14 residues in the CDR3.

This clone is categorized as medium-sized (0.01 to 0.1%). This rearrangement joins TRBV6-5 to TRBJ2-7; D gene ambiguous. The ends were cut back, 4 bases at V and 2 bases at J, with 3 bases in the middle. Germline-derived CDR1 and CDR2 are MNHEY and SVGAGI. CDR3 size: 11 residues. CDR3 region: CASSSAYEQYF. CDR3 nucleotide sequence: TGTGCCAGCAGTTCGGCCTACGAGCAGTACTTC.

The chain has TRBV12-3 or TRBV12-4 and TRBJ1-1; D is unresolved. V was trimmed by 6 bases and J by 7 bases, leaving 15 bases between them. This CDR3 region has 13 residues. CDR3 region: CASSRDAGIEAFF. In DNA, the CDR3 is TGTGCCAGCAGCCGCGACGCAGGAATTGAAGCTTTCTTT.

The sample holds one count of this clone. The V and J genes are TRBV19 and TRBJ2-2, with unresolved D. The CDR3 has 14 residues. Trimming removed 1 base from V and 1 base from J, with 4 bases in between. Germline values: CDR1 LNHDA, CDR2 SQIVND (reference sequence). The CDR3 spells CASSIGQNTGELFF. CDR3 DNA: TGTGCCAGTAGTATAGGACAGAACACCGGGGAGCTGTTTTTT.

V gene TRBV27 combines with J gene TRBJ2-7; TRBD1 matches 7 bases. Per the germline V gene, CDR1 is MNHEY and CDR2 is SMNVEV (reference sequence). J gave up 4 bases and V 8 bases, and 5 bases lay outside the gene matches. This CDR3 comprises 12 residues. The CDR3 is CASGDSRYEQYF. The CDR3 nucleotides are TGTGCCAGCGGGGACAGCCGGTACGAGCAGTACTTC.

This clone was detected only a few times. The V call is TRBV5-1, the J call TRBJ2-2; 7 bases map to TRBD1. CDR3 length equals 18 residues. The germline V gene has CDR1 SGHRS and CDR2 YFSETQ. Trimming removed 6 bases from V and 1 base from J; junction bases left unmatched: 15. Written as DNA, the CDR3 is TGCGCCAGCAAGGTTATGGGAACAGGGGTACGGAACACCGGGGAGCTGTTTTTT. It yields the protein CASKVMGTGVRNTGELFF.

The table lists this clone with a few counts. The V gene is TRBV6-5, the J gene TRBJ1-4; D not resolved. The V gene's germline CDR1 is MNHEY and CDR2 SVGAGI. V was pared by 0 bases and J by 11 bases, with 19 bases between. This CDR3 contains 16 residues. The chain's CDR3 is CASSYSIRPGLSKLFF. In nucleotides, the CDR3 is TGTGCCAGCAGTTACTCCATCCGGCCAGGATTATCCAAACTGTTTTTT.